The clone carrying this T cell receptor (beta chain) is medium-sized within its sample. Its antigen remains unknown. Trimming removed 5 bases from V and 1 base from J; junction bases left unmatched: 11. Germline V gene lookup returns CDR1 SGHNT and CDR2 YENEEA. The length of the CDR3 is 17 residues. The sample belongs to a study of T cells in localized non-small cell lung cancer. Study outcomes and limitations: Appearances in adjacent lung were noted for a median around 55 of the top 100 tumor clones. Higher blood T cell density went with longer overall survival. Only one tumor region was sequenced, so heterogeneity remains possible.

Adjacent lung samples, free of atypia, were obtained at least 2 cm from the tumor margin. Sequencing used immunoSEQ multiplex PCR; TCRdb keeps in-frame clones, though not all of them. The sample includes more than 1,400 clones, roughly 15% of them seen just once. This clonotype originated in a female donor over 55 with stage II lung adenocarcinoma. Specimen: normal lung tissue next to the tumor, collected before any cancer treatment. The J gene is TRBJ2-7, the V gene TRBV11-3; 10 bases align to TRBD2. The CDR3 DNA sequence: TGTGCCAGCAGCCTGGGGGGGAGCGGGAGGGCGTCCTACGAGCAGTACTTC. Protein sequence: CASSLGGSGRASYEQYF. The whole variable domain, remainder taken from reference TRBV11-3 and TRBJ2-7, is EAGVVQSPRYKIIEKKQPVAFWCNPISGHNTLYWYLQNLGQGPELLIRYENEEAVDDSQLPKDRFSAERLKGVDSTLKIQPAELGDSAVYLCASSLGGSGRASYEQYFGPGTRLTVT.